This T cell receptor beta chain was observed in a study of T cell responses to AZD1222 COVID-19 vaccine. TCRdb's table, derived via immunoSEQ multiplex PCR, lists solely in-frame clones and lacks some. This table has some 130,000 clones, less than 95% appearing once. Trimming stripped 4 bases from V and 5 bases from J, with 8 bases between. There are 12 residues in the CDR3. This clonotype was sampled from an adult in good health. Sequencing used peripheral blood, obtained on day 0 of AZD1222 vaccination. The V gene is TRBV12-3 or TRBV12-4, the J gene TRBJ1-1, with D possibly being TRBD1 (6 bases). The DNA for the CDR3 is TGTGCCAGCAGTTCGCAGGGGACTGAAGCTTTCTTT. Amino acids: CASSSQGTEAFF.